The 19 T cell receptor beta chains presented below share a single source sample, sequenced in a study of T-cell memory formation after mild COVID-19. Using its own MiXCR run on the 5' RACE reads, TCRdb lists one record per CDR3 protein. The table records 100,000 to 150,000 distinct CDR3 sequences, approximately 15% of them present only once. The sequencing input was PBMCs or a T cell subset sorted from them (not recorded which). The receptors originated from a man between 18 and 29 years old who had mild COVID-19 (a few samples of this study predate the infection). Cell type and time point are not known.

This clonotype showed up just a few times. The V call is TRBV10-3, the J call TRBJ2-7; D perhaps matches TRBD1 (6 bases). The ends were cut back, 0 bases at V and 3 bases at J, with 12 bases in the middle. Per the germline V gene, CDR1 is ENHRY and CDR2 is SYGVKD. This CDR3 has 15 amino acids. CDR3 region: CAISESRGSGYEQYF. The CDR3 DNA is TGTGCCATCAGTGAGTCCAGGGGTAGTGGCTACGAGCAGTACTTC.

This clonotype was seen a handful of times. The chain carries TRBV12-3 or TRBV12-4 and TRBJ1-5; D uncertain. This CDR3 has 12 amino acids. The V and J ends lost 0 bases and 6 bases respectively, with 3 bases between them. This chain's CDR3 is CASSLAGQPQHF. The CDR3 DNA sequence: TGTGCCAGCAGTTTAGCGGGTCAGCCCCAGCATTTT.

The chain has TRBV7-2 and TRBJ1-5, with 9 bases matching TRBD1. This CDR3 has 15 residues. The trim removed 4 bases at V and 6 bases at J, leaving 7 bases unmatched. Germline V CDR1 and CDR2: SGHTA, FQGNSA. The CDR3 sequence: CASSSGTGRGQPQHF. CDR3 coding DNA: TGTGCCAGCAGCTCCGGGACAGGGAGGGGTCAGCCCCAGCATTTT.

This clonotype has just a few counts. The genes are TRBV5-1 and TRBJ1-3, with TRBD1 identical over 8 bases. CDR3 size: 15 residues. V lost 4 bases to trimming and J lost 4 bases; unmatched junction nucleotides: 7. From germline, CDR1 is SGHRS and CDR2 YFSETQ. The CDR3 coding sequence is TGCGCCAGCAGCGCCGGGACAGGAGAAGGAAACACCATATATTTT. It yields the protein CASSAGTGEGNTIYF.

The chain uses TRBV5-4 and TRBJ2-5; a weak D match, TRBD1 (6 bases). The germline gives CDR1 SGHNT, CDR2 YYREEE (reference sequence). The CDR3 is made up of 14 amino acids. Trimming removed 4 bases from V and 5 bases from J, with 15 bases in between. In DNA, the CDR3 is TGTGCCAGCAGCCCGGGACACTCTACGGAGACCCAGTACTTC. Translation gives CASSPGHSTETQYF.

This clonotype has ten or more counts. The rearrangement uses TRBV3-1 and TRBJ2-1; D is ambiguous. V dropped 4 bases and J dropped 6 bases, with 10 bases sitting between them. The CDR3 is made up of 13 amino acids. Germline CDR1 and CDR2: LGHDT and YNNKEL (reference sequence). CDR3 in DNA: TGTGCCAGCAGCCGGACGTCCGCCAATGAGCAGTTCTTC. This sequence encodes CASSRTSANEQFF.

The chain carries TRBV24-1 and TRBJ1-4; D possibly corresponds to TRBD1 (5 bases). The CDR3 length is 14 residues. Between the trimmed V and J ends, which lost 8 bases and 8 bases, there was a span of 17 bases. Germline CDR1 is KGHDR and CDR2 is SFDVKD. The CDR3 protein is CATTREGFREKLFF. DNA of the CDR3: TGTGCCACCACCAGGGAGGGATTTCGGGAAAAACTGTTTTTT.

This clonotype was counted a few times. Written as DNA, the CDR3 is TGCAGTGCAAAGGACGGGGTCCAAGAGACCCAGTACTTC. Translated: CSAKDGVQETQYF. V is TRBV20-1 and J is TRBJ2-5, with a tentative D call TRBD2 (5 bases). The CDR3 runs to 13 residues. Per germline, CDR1 DFQATT and CDR2 SNEGSKA (reference sequence). Trimming removed 6 bases at V and 1 base at J, with 12 bases between.

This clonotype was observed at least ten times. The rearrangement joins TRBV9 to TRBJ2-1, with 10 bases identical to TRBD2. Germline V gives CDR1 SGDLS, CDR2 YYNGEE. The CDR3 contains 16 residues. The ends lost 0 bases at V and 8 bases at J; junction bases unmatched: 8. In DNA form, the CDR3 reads TGTGCCAGCAGCGTAGCTGGTAGCGGGGGGAGCGATGAGCAGTTCTTC. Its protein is CASSVAGSGGSDEQFF.

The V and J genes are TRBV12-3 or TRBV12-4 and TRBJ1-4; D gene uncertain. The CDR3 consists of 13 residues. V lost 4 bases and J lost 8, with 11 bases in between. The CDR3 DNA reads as TGTGCCAGCAGTTCCTTTGTAGGGGAAAAACTGTTTTTT. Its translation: CASSSFVGEKLFF.

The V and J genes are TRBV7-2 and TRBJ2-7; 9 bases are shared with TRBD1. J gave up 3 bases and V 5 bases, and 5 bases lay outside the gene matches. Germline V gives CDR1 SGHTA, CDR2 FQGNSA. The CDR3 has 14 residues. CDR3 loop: CASSAQGALYEQYF. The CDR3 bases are TGTGCCAGCAGCGCACAGGGGGCTCTCTACGAGCAGTACTTC. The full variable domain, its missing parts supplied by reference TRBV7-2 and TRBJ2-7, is GAGVSQSPSNKVTEKGKDVELRCDPISGHTALYWYRQSLGQGLEFLIYFQGNSAPDKSGLPSDRFSAERTGGSVSTLTIQRTQQEDSAVYLCASSAQGALYEQYFGPGTRLTVT.

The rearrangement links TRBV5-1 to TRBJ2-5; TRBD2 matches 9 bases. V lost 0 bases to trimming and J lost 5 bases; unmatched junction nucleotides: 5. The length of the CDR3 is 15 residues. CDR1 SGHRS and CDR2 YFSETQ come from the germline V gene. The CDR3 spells CASSLAGTSRETQYF. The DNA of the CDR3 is TGCGCCAGCAGCTTGGCCGGGACTAGCCGGGAGACCCAGTACTTC. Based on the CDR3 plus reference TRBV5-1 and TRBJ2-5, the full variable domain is KAGVTQTPRYLIKTRGQQVTLSCSPISGHRSVSWYQQTPGQGLQFLFEYFSETQRNKGNFPGRFSGRQFSNSRSEMNVSTLELGDSALYLCASSLAGTSRETQYFGPGTRLLVL.

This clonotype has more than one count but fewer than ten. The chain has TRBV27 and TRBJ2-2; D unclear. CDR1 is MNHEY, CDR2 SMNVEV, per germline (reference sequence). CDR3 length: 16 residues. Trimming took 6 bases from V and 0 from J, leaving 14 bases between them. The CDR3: CASSGARAANTGELFF. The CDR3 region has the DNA TGTGCCAGCAGCGGAGCCCGGGCAGCGAACACCGGGGAGCTGTTTTTT.

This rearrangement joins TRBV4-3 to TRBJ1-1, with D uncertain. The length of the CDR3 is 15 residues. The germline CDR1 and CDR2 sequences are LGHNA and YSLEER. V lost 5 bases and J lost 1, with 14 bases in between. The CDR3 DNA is TGCGCCAGCAGCTCAATAGGCCGGGGGAACACTGAAGCTTTCTTT. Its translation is CASSSIGRGNTEAFF.

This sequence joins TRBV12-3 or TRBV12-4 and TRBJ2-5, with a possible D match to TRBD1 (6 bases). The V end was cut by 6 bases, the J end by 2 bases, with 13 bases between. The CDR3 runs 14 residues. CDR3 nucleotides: TGTGCCAGCAGGACCGGGACATCGCAAGAGACCCAGTACTTC. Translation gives CASRTGTSQETQYF.

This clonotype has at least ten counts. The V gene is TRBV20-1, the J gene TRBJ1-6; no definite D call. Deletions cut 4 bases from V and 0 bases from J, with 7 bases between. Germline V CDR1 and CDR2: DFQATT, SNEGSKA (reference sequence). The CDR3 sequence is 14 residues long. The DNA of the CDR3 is TGCAGTGCTATACAGAGCTCCTATAATTCACCCCTCCACTTT. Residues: CSAIQSSYNSPLHF.

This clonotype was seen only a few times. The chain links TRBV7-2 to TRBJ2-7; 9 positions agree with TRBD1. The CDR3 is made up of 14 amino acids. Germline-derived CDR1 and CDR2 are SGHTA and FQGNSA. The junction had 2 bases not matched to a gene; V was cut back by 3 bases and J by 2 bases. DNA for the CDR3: TGTGCCAGCAGCTTCGACAGGGGGGCCTACGAGCAGTACGTC. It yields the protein CASSFDRGAYEQYV.

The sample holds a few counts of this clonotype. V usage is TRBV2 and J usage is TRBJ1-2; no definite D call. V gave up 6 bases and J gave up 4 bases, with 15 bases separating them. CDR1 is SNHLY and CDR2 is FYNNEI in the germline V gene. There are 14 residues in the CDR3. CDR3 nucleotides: TGTGCCAGCAGCTTATCGGGAGTTCCCTATGGCTACACCTTC. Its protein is CASSLSGVPYGYTF.

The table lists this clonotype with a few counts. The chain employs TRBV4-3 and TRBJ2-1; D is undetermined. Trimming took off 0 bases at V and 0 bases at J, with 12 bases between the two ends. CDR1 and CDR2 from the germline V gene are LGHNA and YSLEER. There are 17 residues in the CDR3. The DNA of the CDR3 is TGCGCCAGCAGCCAAGATGCGATAGCACCCTCCTACAATGAGCAGTTCTTC. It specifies CASSQDAIAPSYNEQFF.